Described below is a single T cell receptor (beta chain) sequence and its context. Repertoires were generated with immunoSEQ multiplex PCR, while TCRdb's copy carries only in-frame clones and drops some. The sample has about 160,000 clones, over 75% seen once; the top ten hold 6% to 8.5%. The sample belongs to a study of blood T cell repertoires in COVID-19. Whole-study context: The United States, Italy and Spain provided the acute and convalescent COVID-19 samples. PBMCs, B-cell-depleted T cells, or T cells provided the cDNA or gDNA that made up the material.

The CDR3 runs 16 residues. Germline V gene lookup returns CDR1 SNHLY and CDR2 FYNNEI. J lost 0 bases, V lost 8 bases, and 10 bases had no gene match. Those who participated ranged in age from roughly 18 to 89 years and resided in some 24 US areas. Either two negative PCRs, clearance, or symptom resolution qualified Cohort 3 donors as recovered. Sequencing was performed on PBMCs or T cells enriched from blood (not recorded which). The sequence derives from a woman between 50 and 59 years old who had recovered from COVID-19. The chain joins TRBV2 to TRBJ2-3; 8 bases match TRBD1. The DNA for the CDR3 is TGTGCCAGCCACAGGGGGTTGGGGGTAAGCACAGATACGCAGTATTTT. It specifies CASHRGLGVSTDTQYF.